The 16 T cell receptor beta chains presented below share a single source sample, sequenced in a study of monozygotic twins with inflammatory bowel disease. After re-calling the 5' RACE reads, TCRdb lists one entry per CDR3 protein, DNA absent. The repertoire table contains more than 300,000 distinct CDR3 sequences. Sequences were obtained from blood. These receptors came from a human donor with ulcerative colitis or Crohn's disease, or a healthy co-twin of an affected twin (not recorded which).

The chain has TRBV18 and TRBJ2-5; TCRdb calls TRBD2, which cannot be checked without DNA. The CDR3 is made up of 14 amino acids. Germline CDR1 and CDR2: KGHSH and LQKENI. Here the CDR3 reads CASSPTSGKETQYF.

This sequence joins TRBV27 and TRBJ1-3; TCRdb lists TRBD1, though no DNA is available to test this call. The CDR3 loop spans 14 amino acids. Germline V CDR1 and CDR2: MNHEY, SMNVEV (reference sequence). The chain's CDR3 is CASSLRGTGNTIYF.

V usage is TRBV12-3 or TRBV12-4 and J usage is TRBJ1-3; the D call of TRBD1 rests on TCRdb alone, since no DNA is present to check it. This CDR3 has 15 amino acids. CDR3 region: CASSFPRGSGNTIYF.

CDR3 in amino acids: CASSKTIGAETQYF. J is TRBJ2-5 and V is TRBV18; the TCRdb call, TRBD1, lacks DNA for checking. Looked up from germline, CDR1 is KGHSH and CDR2 is LQKENI. The CDR3 extends over 14 amino acids.

The CDR3 spells CASSGGTLANTGELFF. The chain couples TRBV12-3 or TRBV12-4 to TRBJ2-2; TCRdb designates TRBD1, a call that cannot be tested without DNA. This CDR3 has 16 residues.

The rearrangement links TRBV12-3 or TRBV12-4 to TRBJ1-2. The CDR3 extends over 16 amino acids. CDR3 protein: CASSLKVKTLLDGYTF.

The chain has TRBV10-2 and TRBJ2-1; TCRdb names TRBD2, which stays unverified in the absence of DNA. This CDR3 comprises 14 residues. From germline, CDR1 is WSHSY and CDR2 SAAADI. CDR3 loop: CASSKSSLEDEQFF.

The chain employs TRBV12-3 or TRBV12-4 and TRBJ2-7; TCRdb calls TRBD2, which cannot be checked without DNA. The CDR3 runs to 15 residues. CDR3 amino acids: CASSLGAGGFYEQYF.

The chain is built from TRBV12-3 or TRBV12-4 and TRBJ2-1; with no DNA, the TCRdb D assignment of TRBD2 cannot be verified. This CDR3 is 14 amino acids long. This CDR3 reads CATEGLAYYNEQFF.

The gene calls are TRBV5-5 and TRBJ1-2. Germline CDR1 reads SGHKS; CDR2 reads YYEKEE (reference sequence). This CDR3 is 15 amino acids long. This chain's CDR3 is CASSFLPATNYGYTF.

The CDR3 sequence: CASSPPGQGTEQYF. V usage is TRBV18 and J usage is TRBJ2-7; TCRdb selects TRBD1, and the lack of DNA leaves this call unchecked. Germline-derived CDR1 and CDR2 are KGHSH and LQKENI. This CDR3 region has 14 residues.

The rearrangement uses TRBV19 and TRBJ2-4; the D gene TCRdb calls, TRBD1, cannot be checked with no DNA. The germline gives CDR1 LNHDA, CDR2 SQIVND (reference sequence). The CDR3 sequence is 15 residues long. Here the CDR3 reads CASSIEQGVKNIQYF.

This chain uses TRBV7-2 with TRBJ2-4; TCRdb picks TRBD1, but there is no DNA to check that call. The length of the CDR3 is 13 residues. Germline lookup yields CDR1 SGHTA and CDR2 FQGNSA. The CDR3 spells CASSSPDRSIQYF.

The chain has TRBV7-9 and TRBJ2-3. Germline V gene sequence: CDR1 SEHNR, CDR2 FQNEAQ (reference sequence). CDR3 length equals 16 residues. The CDR3 protein is CASSLASGGGTDTQYF.

The rearrangement links TRBV11-1 to TRBJ2-2; TCRdb's D gene call, TRBD1, goes unchecked for lack of DNA. This CDR3 comprises 21 residues. CDR1 SGHAT and CDR2 FQDESV come from the germline V gene (reference sequence). CDR3: CASSLTGTPVQGLSRTGELFF.

V usage is TRBV5-1 and J usage is TRBJ2-1; TCRdb lists TRBD1, though no DNA is available to test this call. Germline assignment: CDR1 SGHRS and CDR2 YFSETQ. This CDR3 has 14 residues. The CDR3 loop reads CASSLEGTYNEQFF. Looking up the rest from reference TRBV5-1 and TRBJ2-1 gives the full variable domain: KAGVTQTPRYLIKTRGQQVTLSCSPISGHRSVSWYQQTPGQGLQFLFEYFSETQRNKGNFPGRFSGRQFSNSRSEMNVSTLELGDSALYLCASSLEGTYNEQFFGPGTRLTVL.